This TCR beta chain was identified during a study of CD8+ T cells in alopecia areata. As for the study in general: Treated patients were given 5 to 10 mg oral tofacitinib twice daily.

Specified treatment: oral pan-JAK inhibitor, 5-10 mg twice daily. The CDR3 consists of 16 residues. V gave up 5 bases and J gave up 4 bases; unmatched junction bases: 9. Germline V gene sequence: CDR1 SGHNT, CDR2 YENEEA. cDNA prepared by RNA extraction and subsequent reverse transcription served as the template for sequencing. Clones were read by immunoSEQ multiplex PCR, and TCRdb kept only the in-frame ones, dropping some. Seen here are 150,000 to 200,000 clones, roughly 60% observed once, and the top ten hold roughly 17%. Study observations and caveats: Clonality exceeded that of normal scalp in lesional scalp, most notably in alopecia totalis/universalis. Scalp samples also yield sequences of resident alphabeta T cells from normal skin.

A remark on this clone: What it recognizes is unknown.

Sequencing used CD4+ T cells sorted from blood, obtained at roughly week 58, from a patient treated with tofacitinib. V usage is TRBV11-3 and J usage is TRBJ2-5, with TRBD2 identical over 11 bases. The receptor's source is a human donor with alopecia areata. CDR3 coding DNA: TGTGCCAGCAGCCCCCCGCGACTAGCGGGGTCAGAGACCCAGTACTTC. The encoded protein is CASSPPRLAGSETQYF. Full variable domain (remainder filled in from reference TRBV11-3 and TRBJ2-5): EAGVVQSPRYKIIEKKQPVAFWCNPISGHNTLYWYLQNLGQGPELLIRYENEEAVDDSQLPKDRFSAERLKGVDSTLKIQPAELGDSAVYLCASSPPRLAGSETQYFGPGTRLLVL.